Presented here are 18 T cell receptor beta chains from one specimen sequenced in a study of T-cell reconstitution after alpha-beta-depleted transplantation in children. Construction of the TCRbeta library involved unique molecular identifiers. TCRdb passed the PCR reads through MiXCR, listing each CDR3 protein once. This table holds roughly 220,000 distinct CDR3 sequences, approximately 8% found once. Here the sequenced sample was PBMCs, mostly from graft donor cells, taken 360 days after TCRalphabeta/CD19-depleted stem cell transplant. These receptors were obtained from a male patient aged 2-15 years who had a stem cell transplant for acute myeloid leukemia, so the T cells may come from the graft donor.

This clonotype was recorded a few times. This rearrangement joins TRBV27 to TRBJ1-1; D is uncertain. V was clipped by 5 bases and J by 3 bases, with 16 bases between them. CDR1 is MNHEY and CDR2 is SMNVEV in the germline V gene (reference sequence). This CDR3 is 15 amino acids long. The CDR3, as DNA: TGTGCCAGCAGTCCGTGGAAAGGGAGGGACACTGAAGCTTTCTTT. Encoded protein: CASSPWKGRDTEAFF.

This clonotype was found many times. V is TRBV4-3 and J is TRBJ2-1, with a possible D match to TRBD1 (6 bases). The V end lost 4 bases, the J end lost 8 bases, and 15 bases lay between the germline ends. CDR1 is LGHNA and CDR2 is YSLEER in the germline V gene. This CDR3 is 14 amino acids long. CDR3: CASSLNTRGDEQFF. CDR3 DNA sequence: TGCGCCAGCAGCCTCAACACCAGGGGCGATGAGCAGTTCTTC.

The sample holds many counts of this clonotype. The J gene is TRBJ1-5, the V gene TRBV20-1, with 9 bases lining up with TRBD1. The germline gives CDR1 DFQATT, CDR2 SNEGSKA (reference sequence). CDR3 length: 14 residues. The V segment lost 6 bases and the J segment 4 bases; nucleotides outside the gene matches: 7. This CDR3 is CSAPLGTGNQPQHF. The CDR3, as DNA: TGCAGTGCCCCTTTAGGGACAGGGAATCAGCCCCAGCATTTT.

This sequence joins TRBV7-3 and TRBJ2-1; D is perhaps TRBD2 (5 bases). This CDR3 comprises 17 residues. Germline lookup yields CDR1 SGHTA and CDR2 FQGTGA. Trimming took off 1 base at V and 0 bases at J, with 13 bases between the two ends. CDR3 coding DNA: TGTGCCAGCAGCTTAAGACGGGGATCAAACTCCTACAATGAGCAGTTCTTC. Translating it yields CASSLRRGSNSYNEQFF.

In DNA form, the CDR3 reads TGCGCCAGCAGTCCCGGGACGCCTAACTATGGCTACACCTTC. Protein product: CASSPGTPNYGYTF. This chain joins TRBV5-1 and TRBJ1-2, with D perhaps TRBD1 (5 bases). CDR1 and CDR2 from the germline V gene are SGHRS and YFSETQ. This CDR3 region has 14 residues. V shed 5 bases and J shed 0 bases, with 11 bases lying between them. The variable domain in full, completed from reference TRBV5-1 and TRBJ1-2, reads KAGVTQTPRYLIKTRGQQVTLSCSPISGHRSVSWYQQTPGQGLQFLFEYFSETQRNKGNFPGRFSGRQFSNSRSEMNVSTLELGDSALYLCASSPGTPNYGYTFGSGTRLTVV.

This clonotype has a count of ten or more. The V and J genes are TRBV20-1 and TRBJ1-1, with TRBD1 matching over 9 bases. Trimming cost V 5 bases and J 8 bases; bases outside gene matches: 9. The CDR3 is 13 residues long. CDR1 and CDR2 (germline): DFQATT, SNEGSKA (reference sequence). Here the CDR3 DNA reads TGCAGTGCTTCTCCGGGACAGGGAGCCGAAGCTTTCTTT. This translates into CSASPGQGAEAFF.

Only a few counts were recorded for this clonotype. The rearrangement links TRBV12-3 or TRBV12-4 to TRBJ2-1, with D tentatively TRBD2 (7 bases). V lost 3 bases to trimming and J lost 5 bases, with 26 bases between them. The CDR3 length is 19 residues. This chain's CDR3 is CASSLPGEGGGPENNEQFF. Written as DNA, the CDR3 is TGTGCCAGCAGTTTGCCGGGAGAGGGGGGGGGCCCGGAAAACAATGAGCAGTTCTTC.

This clonotype has at least ten counts. The rearrangement uses TRBV10-3 and TRBJ2-7, with 10 bases fitting TRBD2. V shed 4 bases, J shed 2 bases, and the junction held 5 bases outside the gene matches. CDR1 and CDR2 from the germline V gene are ENHRY and SYGVKD. The CDR3 spans 15 residues. DNA of the CDR3: TGTGCCATCAGTGGCCTAGCGGGAGAAACCTACGAGCAGTACTTC. Protein product: CAISGLAGETYEQYF.

The chain is built from TRBV29-1 and TRBJ1-5; 8 bases fit TRBD1. V dropped 6 bases and J dropped 2; count of bases not matched to a gene: 9. The CDR3 totals 15 residues. CDR1 and CDR2 from the germline V gene are SQVTM and ANQGSEA. CDR3 in DNA: TGCAGCGTAGGAGGACAGGGATCAGGCAATCAGCCCCAGCATTTT. Residues: CSVGGQGSGNQPQHF. Supplemented by reference TRBV29-1 and TRBJ1-5, the full variable domain reads SAVISQKPSRDICQRGTSLTIQCQVDSQVTMMFWYRQQPGQSLTLIATANQGSEATYESGFVIDKFPISRPNLTFSTLTVSNMSPEDSSIYLCSVGGQGSGNQPQHFGDGTRLSIL.

The table lists this clonotype with a few counts. V is TRBV5-1 and J is TRBJ2-3; TRBD1 matches 8 bases. The CDR3 length is 15 residues. Germline CDR1 SGHRS, CDR2 YFSETQ. J gave up 4 bases and V 2 bases, and 6 bases lay outside the gene matches. DNA for the CDR3: TGCGCCAGCAGCTTTCGGACAGGGAGCGCAGATACGCAGTATTTT. Residues: CASSFRTGSADTQYF.

This clonotype was seen ten or more times. This sequence joins TRBV6-2 or TRBV6-3 and TRBJ2-7, with D perhaps matching TRBD2 (6 bases). The germline V gene has CDR1 MNHEY and CDR2 SVGEGT. The CDR3 is 16 amino acids. The V end was cut by 7 bases, the J end by 0 bases, with 19 bases between. CDR3 in DNA: TGTGCCAGCACCCCCCTCCGGGACTTAAGCTCCTACGAGCAGTACTTC. It yields the protein CASTPLRDLSSYEQYF.

The V gene is TRBV5-1, the J gene TRBJ2-7; 7 bases agree with TRBD1. The trim removed 3 bases at V and 2 bases at J, leaving 5 bases unmatched. There are 14 residues in the CDR3. Germline CDR1 reads SGHRS; CDR2 reads YFSETQ. This chain's CDR3 is CASSWGQLAYEQYF. The CDR3 DNA follows: TGCGCCAGCAGCTGGGGACAGTTAGCCTACGAGCAGTACTTC.

V gene TRBV20-1 combines with J gene TRBJ2-1, with D possibly being TRBD1 (6 bases). Germline lookup yields CDR1 DFQATT and CDR2 SNEGSKA (reference sequence). The V gene lost 8 bases and the J gene lost 1 base, with 15 bases spanning the gap. This CDR3 region has 14 residues. The CDR3 DNA sequence: TGCAGTTCCCCGGGACACTTTTCCTACAATGAGCAGTTCTTC. Its protein product is CSSPGHFSYNEQFF.

Ten or more counts support this clonotype. The chain joins TRBV29-1 to TRBJ2-3; D unclear. Between the trimmed V and J ends, which lost 7 bases and 0 bases, there was a span of 11 bases. CDR3 length: 13 residues. Germline lookup yields CDR1 SQVTM and CDR2 ANQGSEA. CDR3 DNA sequence: TGCAGCGAAGGACCGACTAGCACAGATACGCAGTATTTT. Amino acid sequence: CSEGPTSTDTQYF.

This clonotype was counted at least ten times. The genes are TRBV5-1 and TRBJ2-2, with D uncertain. Per the germline V gene, CDR1 is SGHRS and CDR2 is YFSETQ. V dropped 0 bases and J dropped 1 base, with 1 base sitting between them. CDR3 length: 13 residues. The CDR3 here is CASSLGNTGELFF. CDR3 in DNA: TGCGCCAGCAGCTTGGGGAACACCGGGGAGCTGTTTTTT. The full variable domain, rest sourced from reference TRBV5-1 and TRBJ2-2, is KAGVTQTPRYLIKTRGQQVTLSCSPISGHRSVSWYQQTPGQGLQFLFEYFSETQRNKGNFPGRFSGRQFSNSRSEMNVSTLELGDSALYLCASSLGNTGELFFGEGSRLTVL.

This sequence joins TRBV20-1 and TRBJ2-1; D remains unclear. Germline V CDR1 and CDR2: DFQATT, SNEGSKA (reference sequence). The CDR3 spans 12 residues. Trimming pared 2 bases from V and 5 bases from J, leaving 7 bases between. The CDR3, as DNA: TGCAGTGCTAGATTCCGCCACAATGAGCAGTTCTTC. It encodes CSARFRHNEQFF.

Ten or more counts support this clonotype. The rearrangement joins TRBV14 to TRBJ1-2; D unclear. Trimming left V 1 base short and J 3 bases short, with 9 bases between. CDR3 length equals 14 residues. Germline CDR1 SGHDN, CDR2 FVKESK. The CDR3 DNA reads as TGTGCCAGCAGCCAAGGCGGCCCGGACTATGGCTACACCTTC. This translates into CASSQGGPDYGYTF.

DNA of the CDR3: TGCAGCGTTGATCAGGGGGCAGGAGGCTACACCTTC. It encodes CSVDQGAGGYTF. The chain joins TRBV29-1 to TRBJ1-2; 8 bases fit TRBD1. V lost 3 bases to trimming and J lost 8 bases; unmatched junction nucleotides: 5. This CDR3 spans 12 amino acids. In germline, CDR1 is SQVTM, CDR2 ANQGSEA.